The clone carrying this T cell receptor beta chain was seen only a few times. This specimen comes from a study of T cell responses to AZD1222 COVID-19 vaccine. TCRdb's copy holds only in-frame clones and misses some; the assay was immunoSEQ multiplex PCR. The sample has 200,000 to 250,000 clones; around 93% are singletons. The germline V gene has CDR1 LGHNA and CDR2 YSLEER. V lost 1 base and J lost 8, with 17 bases in between. The CDR3 extends over 15 amino acids. The TCR originated in an adult in good health. Sequencing used peripheral blood, obtained on day 0 of MenACWY control vaccination. The chain joins TRBV4-3 to TRBJ1-2, with a possible D match to TRBD1 (6 bases). CDR3 nucleotide sequence: TGCGCCAGCAGCCAAGGCAGGGGAGCGGCGGTCGGCTACACCTTC. This encodes CASSQGRGAAVGYTF.